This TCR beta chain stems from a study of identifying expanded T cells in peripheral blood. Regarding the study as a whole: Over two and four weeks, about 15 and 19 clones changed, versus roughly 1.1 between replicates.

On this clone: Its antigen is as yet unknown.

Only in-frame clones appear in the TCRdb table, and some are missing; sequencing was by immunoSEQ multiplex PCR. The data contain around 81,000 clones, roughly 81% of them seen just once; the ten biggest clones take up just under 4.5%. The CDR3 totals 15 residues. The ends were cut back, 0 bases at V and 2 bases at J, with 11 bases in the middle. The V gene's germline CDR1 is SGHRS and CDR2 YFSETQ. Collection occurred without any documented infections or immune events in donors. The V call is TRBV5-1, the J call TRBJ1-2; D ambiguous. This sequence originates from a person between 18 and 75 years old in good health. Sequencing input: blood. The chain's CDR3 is CASSLAGSGNYGYTF. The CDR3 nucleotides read TGCGCCAGCAGCTTGGCGGGTAGTGGGAACTATGGCTACACCTTC.